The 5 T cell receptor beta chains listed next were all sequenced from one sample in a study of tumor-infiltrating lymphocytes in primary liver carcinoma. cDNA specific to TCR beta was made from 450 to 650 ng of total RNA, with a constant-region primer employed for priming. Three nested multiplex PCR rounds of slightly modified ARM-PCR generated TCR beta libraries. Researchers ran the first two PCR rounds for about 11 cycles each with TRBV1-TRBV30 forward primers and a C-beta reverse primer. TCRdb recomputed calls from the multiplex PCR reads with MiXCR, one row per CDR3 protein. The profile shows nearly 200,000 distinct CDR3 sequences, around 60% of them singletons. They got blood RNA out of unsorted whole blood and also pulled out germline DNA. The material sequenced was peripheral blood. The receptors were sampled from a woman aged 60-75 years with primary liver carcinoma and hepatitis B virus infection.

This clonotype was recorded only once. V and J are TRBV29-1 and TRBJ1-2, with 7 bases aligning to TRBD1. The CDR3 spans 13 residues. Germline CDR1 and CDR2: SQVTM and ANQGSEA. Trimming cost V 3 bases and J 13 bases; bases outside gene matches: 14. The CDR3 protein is CSVDSTGSRPGTF. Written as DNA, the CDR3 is TGCAGCGTTGATTCGACAGGGAGCCGACCAGGCACCTTC.

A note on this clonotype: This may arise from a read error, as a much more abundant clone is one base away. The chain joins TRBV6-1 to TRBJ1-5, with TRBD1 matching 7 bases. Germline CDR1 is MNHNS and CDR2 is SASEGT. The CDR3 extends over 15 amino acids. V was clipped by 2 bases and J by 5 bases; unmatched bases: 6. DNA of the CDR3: TGTGCCAGCAGTGAATTTGACAGGGCTGATCAGCCCCAGCATTTT. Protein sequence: CASSEFDRADQPQHF.

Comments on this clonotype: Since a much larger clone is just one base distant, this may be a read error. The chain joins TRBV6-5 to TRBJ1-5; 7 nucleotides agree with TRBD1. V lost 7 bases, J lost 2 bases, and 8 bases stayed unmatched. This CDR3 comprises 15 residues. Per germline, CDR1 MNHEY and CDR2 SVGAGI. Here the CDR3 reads CASTYRGGGNQPQHF. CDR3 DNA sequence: TGTGCCAGCACTTATCGAGGGGGCGGCAATCAGCCCCAGCATTTT.

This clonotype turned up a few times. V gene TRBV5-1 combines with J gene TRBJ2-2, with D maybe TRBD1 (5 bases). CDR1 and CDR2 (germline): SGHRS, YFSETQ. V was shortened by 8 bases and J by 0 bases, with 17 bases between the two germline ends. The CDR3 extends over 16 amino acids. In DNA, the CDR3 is TGCGCCAGTCGACCGACAGTATCCTCGAACACCGGGGAGCTGTTTTTT. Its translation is CASRPTVSSNTGELFF.

In DNA form, the CDR3 reads TGTGCCTGGGGGACCGCCGGCTACACCTTC. Protein product: CAWGTAGYTF. The rearrangement joins TRBV30 to TRBJ1-2; perhaps TRBD1 as D (5 bases). The CDR3 consists of 10 residues. Trimming took 5 bases from V and 8 from J, leaving 9 bases between them. Germline-derived CDR1 and CDR2 are GTSNPN and SVGIG (reference sequence).